This T cell receptor (beta chain) was observed in a study of shared clonotypes between healthy human individuals. Study-level points and caveats: The study sampled only blood, and tissue repertoires likely differ.

Points on this clone: Its antigen is unidentified.

Germline CDR1 reads KGHSH; CDR2 reads LQKENI. V was trimmed by 3 bases and J by 13 bases, leaving 16 bases between them. The CDR3 is made up of 13 amino acids. The material for each subset, its genomic DNA, was split evenly across several immunoSEQ plates. The authors loaded about 200 ng DNA, 30,000 to 35,000 T cell genomes, into sorted-subset replicate PCRs. TCRdb's copy holds only in-frame clones and misses some; the assay was immunoSEQ multiplex PCR. The repertoire holds 2 million to 3 million clones, with 80% to 95% as singletons. The V gene is TRBV18, the J gene TRBJ2-4; D is perhaps TRBD1 (6 bases). The receptor's source is a man aged 18 to 35 in good health. Some clones in this sample may be carry-over from other donors' samples. The source material was naive CD4+ T cells from PBMCs. Specified subset: CD45RA+ positively selected. CDR3 nucleotides: TGTGCCAGCTCACCTCCGACGGGGCAGGGGCAGTACTTC. This sequence encodes CASSPPTGQGQYF.